This TCR beta chain derives from a study of vaccination and CD4 T cells after COVID-19. At the level of the study: Six males and four females, two of them Hispanic, were enrolled as convalescents. As a positive control, some control cultures were given a CEFX pool, while others were given an HIV-1 Nef pool or no peptide.

The treatment denotes: roughly ten-day PBMC culture with coronavirus spike peptide pools or control peptides (ViraFEST assay). After expanding antigen-specific T cells with peptide pools, ViraFEST sequenced their TCRs. This CDR3 has 16 residues. Per germline, CDR1 KGHDR and CDR2 SFDVKD. The V gene end was trimmed by 2 bases and the J gene end by 4 bases; junction bases not matched to a gene: 6. With respect to this clonotype: Its antigen remains unidentified.

The Oncomine TCR Beta short-read assay generated sequence data from the DNA of cultured CD4+ T cells. One entry per CDR3 protein, called by TCRdb with MiXCR from the PCR reads. The repertoire has under 15,000 distinct CDR3 sequences, around 42% of them found once; the top ten carry roughly 22%. Sequencing used CD4+ T cells from blood, cultured in vitro, obtained before SARS-CoV-2 vaccination. This chain links TRBV24-1 with TRBJ2-1; 8 nucleotides agree with TRBD1. This receptor was obtained from a human donor who had recovered from COVID-19. CDR3 coding DNA: TGTGCCACCAGTGATTCCCAGGGGGCGTCGTACAATGAGCAGTTCTTC. Translating gives CATSDSQGASYNEQFF.